A single sample gave rise to the 2 T cell receptor beta chains below, sequenced in a study of siplizumab effects on memory and regulatory T cells. Profiling relied on immunoSEQ multiplex PCR, and the TCRdb table lists in-frame clones only, not all of them. This table has about 56,000 clones, around 97% appearing once. What was sequenced was naive CD8+ T cells sorted from blood. All receptors derive from a human donor in good health.

The rearrangement uses TRBV9 and TRBJ1-2; 9 positions match TRBD1. The germline V gene has CDR1 SGDLS and CDR2 YYNGEE. Trimming removed 3 bases from V and 0 bases from J; junction bases left unmatched: 6. The CDR3 loop spans 16 amino acids. The CDR3: CASSAWDRESNYGYTF. CDR3 DNA sequence: TGTGCCAGCAGCGCATGGGACAGGGAGTCTAACTATGGCTACACCTTC.

The V gene is TRBV5-6, the J gene TRBJ1-2; possible D gene TRBD1, 6 bases. This CDR3 comprises 15 residues. Trimming stripped 5 bases from V and 3 bases from J, with 17 bases between. CDR1 is SGHDT, CDR2 YYEEEE, per germline. The CDR3 DNA sequence: TGTGCCAGCAGTTATTCCAGGGGAAGCTACTATGGCTACACCTTC. It codes for CASSYSRGSYYGYTF.